These T cell receptor beta chains were read from a single sample in a study of Ad26.COV2.S vaccination and SARS-CoV-2 variants. Data came from immunoSEQ multiplex PCR; TCRdb stores just in-frame clones and leaves some out. The sample lists about 680,000 clones; around 90% were seen once. Sequencing was performed on peripheral blood, taken in a trial of Ad26.COV2.S vaccine versus placebo. The receptors were gathered from a person aged 18-60 years who received the Ad26.COV2.S COVID-19 vaccine or a placebo. Both conserved end residues are part of each CDR3. The D gene is left open where the match is weak. Only some rows state a clone size, as once, few, many or a class for expanded clones.

d_call	clone_size	v_call	j_call	cdr3_nt	cdr3_aa
TRBD1	-	TRBV19	TRBJ2-2	TGTGCCAGTAGTATTCCGAGGGGGCTTTTCACCGGGGAGCTGTTTTTT	CASSIPRGLFTGELFF
-	-	TRBV18	TRBJ2-3	TGTGCCAGCTCACCACCGTGGGGTTCTGGCACAGATACGCAGTATTTT	CASSPPWGSGTDTQYF
-	-	TRBV7-8	TRBJ2-2	TGTGCCAGCAGCTTAGGCCAGCTGAACACCGGGGAGCTGTTTTTT	CASSLGQLNTGELFF
-	-	TRBV19	TRBJ1-1	TGTGCCAGTAGTATAACCGGGACAATCACTGAAGCTTTCTTT	CASSITGTITEAFF
TRBD2	-	TRBV29-1	TRBJ2-4	TGCAGCGTTGGGACTAGCGGGAGGGGAGCCAAAAACATTCAGTACTTC	CSVGTSGRGAKNIQYF
TRBD2	-	TRBV25-1	TRBJ2-3	TGTGCCAGCAGCCCCAATCTAGCGGTGGGCACAGATACGCAGTATTTT	CASSPNLAVGTDTQYF
TRBD2	-	TRBV5-1	TRBJ2-5	TGCGCCAGCAGCTTGGTGAGCGGGATCACTGAGACCCAGTACTTC	CASSLVSGITETQYF
-	once	TRBV3-1/TRBV3-2	TRBJ1-3	TGTGCCAGCAGCCTTGAAGGGTCGGGGGGTCTCTCTGGAAACACCATATATTTT	CASSLEGSGGLSGNTIYF
-	-	TRBV19	TRBJ2-7	TGTGCCAGTAGGACGACGGACCGATACTACGAGCAGTACTTC	CASRTTDRYYEQYF
-	-	TRBV3-1/TRBV3-2	TRBJ1-1	TGTGCCAGCAGCCAACAGGGGAGGGTTGAAGCTTTCTTT	CASSQQGRVEAFF
TRBD2	-	TRBV6-5	TRBJ2-1	TGTGCCAGCAGTCCCCGGGAGGGCTCCTACAATGAGCAGTTCTTC	CASSPREGSYNEQFF
-	-	TRBV6-1	TRBJ2-5	TGTGCCAGCAGTGAATTTAGAGAGACCCAGTACTTC	CASSEFRETQYF
-	-	TRBV7-9	TRBJ1-4	TGTGCCAGCAGCTTAGGCAGACCCGTCGGAAAACTGTTTTTT	CASSLGRPVGKLFF
-	-	TRBV27	TRBJ2-5	TGTGCCAGCAGTTTCGTCTCCCGACGGGAGACCCAGTACTTC	CASSFVSRRETQYF
TRBD2	-	TRBV9	TRBJ2-3	TGTGCCAGCACGAGGACTAGCGCCTCAGATACGCAGTATTTT	CASTRTSASDTQYF
-	-	TRBV5-6	TRBJ2-3	TGTGCCAGCAGCTTGGGTAAGGGGGTTCTTACAGATACGCAGTATTTT	CASSLGKGVLTDTQYF
TRBD1	-	TRBV5-1	TRBJ2-1	TGCGCCAGCTCGCAGGGGGCTGTGGCCTTCAATGAGCAGTTCTTC	CASSQGAVAFNEQFF
-	-	TRBV9	TRBJ1-2	TGTGCCAGCAGCGCGGAGGGTGTAGGGGGATGGGGCTACACCTTC	CASSAEGVGGWGYTF
TRBD1	-	TRBV5-4	TRBJ1-4	TGTGCCAGCAGCTTGGCCTCACAGGGGAGAGGTGAAAAACTGTTTTTT	CASSLASQGRGEKLFF
-	-	TRBV10-3	TRBJ2-2	TGTGCCACCGGCTTCAGGGGCCCCAACACCGGGGAGCTGTTTTTT	CATGFRGPNTGELFF
TRBD1	-	TRBV6-2/TRBV6-3	TRBJ1-6	TGTGCCAGCAGTCGGGACAGGGGGTTTTCACCCCTCCACTTT	CASSRDRGFSPLHF
TRBD1	-	TRBV19	TRBJ1-2	TGTGCCAGTATCCCGGACAGGCCCTATGGCTACACCTTC	CASIPDRPYGYTF
TRBD1	-	TRBV19	TRBJ1-3	TGTGCCAGTAGCTTCAGGGGGTCTGGAAACACCATATATTTT	CASSFRGSGNTIYF
-	-	TRBV14	TRBJ2-2	TGTGCCAGCAGCCCCCGAACAACCAGCCTCGTCACCGGGGAGCTGTTTTTT	CASSPRTTSLVTGELFF
TRBD1	-	TRBV3-1/TRBV3-2	TRBJ2-3	TGTGCCAGCAGCCAAGCCCAGGGGGCAGATACGCAGTATTTT	CASSQAQGADTQYF
-	-	TRBV3-1/TRBV3-2	TRBJ2-5	TGTGCCAGCAGCCCGGGGACGGACCTAGAAACCCAGTACTTC	CASSPGTDLETQYF
-	once	TRBV19	TRBJ1-3	TGTGCCAGTAGTCCACAGGCTGTCTCTGGAAACACCATATATTTT	CASSPQAVSGNTIYF
TRBD1	-	TRBV7-2	TRBJ1-2	TGTGCCATCACCGGGACAGGGGGCCATATTAACTATGGCTACACCTTC	CAITGTGGHINYGYTF
TRBD1	-	TRBV27	TRBJ2-2	TGTGCCAGCAGTCTGCGACAGGGATGGACCGGGGAGCTGTTTTTT	CASSLRQGWTGELFF
TRBD2	-	TRBV15	TRBJ2-1	TGTGCCACCAGCAGCTTAGCGGGAGAGGGGAGAAATGAGCAGTTCTTC	CATSSLAGEGRNEQFF
-	-	TRBV6-6	TRBJ1-3	TGTGCCAGCAGTTACAGCGGGAACTCTGGAAACACCATATATTTT	CASSYSGNSGNTIYF
-	few	TRBV18	TRBJ1-1	TGTGCCAGCTCACCAGGGGATCACACTGAAGCTTTCTTT	CASSPGDHTEAFF
-	-	TRBV27	TRBJ1-2	TGTGCCAGCAGTCCTTGGTCAGGAAAAGGGGGATCCGGCTATGGCTACACCTTC	CASSPWSGKGGSGYGYTF
-	-	TRBV29-1	TRBJ1-5	TGCAGCGTTCAGACCGCGAATCAGCCCCAGCATTTT	CSVQTANQPQHF
-	-	TRBV5-1	TRBJ2-3	TGCGCCAGCAGCTTAACTCCTACAGATACGCAGTATTTT	CASSLTPTDTQYF